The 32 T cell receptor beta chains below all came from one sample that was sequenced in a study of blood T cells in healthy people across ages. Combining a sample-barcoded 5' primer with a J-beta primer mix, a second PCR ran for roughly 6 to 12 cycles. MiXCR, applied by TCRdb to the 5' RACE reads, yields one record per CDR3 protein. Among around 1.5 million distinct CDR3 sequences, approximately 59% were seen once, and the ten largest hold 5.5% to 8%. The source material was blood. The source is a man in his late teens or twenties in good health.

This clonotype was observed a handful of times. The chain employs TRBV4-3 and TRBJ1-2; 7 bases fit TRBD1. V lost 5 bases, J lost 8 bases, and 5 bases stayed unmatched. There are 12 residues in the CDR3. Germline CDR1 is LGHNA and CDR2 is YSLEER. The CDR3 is CASSFHRGGYTF. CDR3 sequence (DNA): TGCGCCAGCAGCTTCCACAGGGGAGGCTACACCTTC.

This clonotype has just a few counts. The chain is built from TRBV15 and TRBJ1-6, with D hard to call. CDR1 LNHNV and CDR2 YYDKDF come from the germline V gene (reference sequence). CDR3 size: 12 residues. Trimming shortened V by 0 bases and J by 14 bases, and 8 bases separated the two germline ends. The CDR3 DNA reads TGTGCCACCAGCAGAGATGGGGAGACCCTCCACTTT. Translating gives CATSRDGETLHF.

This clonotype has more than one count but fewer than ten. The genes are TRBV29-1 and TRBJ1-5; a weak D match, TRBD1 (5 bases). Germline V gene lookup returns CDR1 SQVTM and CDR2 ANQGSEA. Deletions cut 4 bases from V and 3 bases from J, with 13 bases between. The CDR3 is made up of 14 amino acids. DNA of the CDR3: TGCAGCGTTGCCGTGGGGGGTTTCAATCAGCCCCAGCATTTT. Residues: CSVAVGGFNQPQHF.

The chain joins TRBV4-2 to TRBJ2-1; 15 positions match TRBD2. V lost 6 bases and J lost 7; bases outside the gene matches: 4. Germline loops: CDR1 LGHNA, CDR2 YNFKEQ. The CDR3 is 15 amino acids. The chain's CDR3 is CASRPGTSGGNEQFF. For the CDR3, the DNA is TGTGCCAGCAGACCCGGGACTAGCGGGGGGAATGAGCAGTTCTTC.

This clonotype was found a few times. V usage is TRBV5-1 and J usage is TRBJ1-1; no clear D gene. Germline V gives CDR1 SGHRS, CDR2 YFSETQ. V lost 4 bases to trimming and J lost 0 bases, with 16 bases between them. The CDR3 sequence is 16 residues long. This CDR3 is CASSPNKTPMNTEAFF. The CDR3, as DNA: TGCGCCAGCAGCCCAAACAAGACTCCGATGAACACTGAAGCTTTCTTT.

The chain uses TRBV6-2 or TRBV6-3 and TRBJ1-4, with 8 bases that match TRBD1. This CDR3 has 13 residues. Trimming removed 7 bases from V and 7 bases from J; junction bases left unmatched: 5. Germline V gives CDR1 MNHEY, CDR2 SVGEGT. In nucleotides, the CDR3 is TGTGCCAGCAATCGACAGGGGAGTGAAAAACTGTTTTTT. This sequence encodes CASNRQGSEKLFF.

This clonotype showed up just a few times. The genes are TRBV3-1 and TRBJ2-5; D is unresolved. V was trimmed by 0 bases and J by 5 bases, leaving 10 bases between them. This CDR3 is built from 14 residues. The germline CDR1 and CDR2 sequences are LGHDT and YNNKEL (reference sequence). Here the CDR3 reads CASSQDSVVETQYF. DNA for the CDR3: TGTGCCAGCAGCCAAGATAGTGTCGTCGAGACCCAGTACTTC.

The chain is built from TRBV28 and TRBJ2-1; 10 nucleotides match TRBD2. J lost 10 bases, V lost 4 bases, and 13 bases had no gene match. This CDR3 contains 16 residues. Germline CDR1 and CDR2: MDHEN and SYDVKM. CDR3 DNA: TGTGCCAGCAGTTCAAGGGCAGCGGGGGGGCTCATAGAGCAGTTCTTC. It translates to CASSSRAAGGLIEQFF.

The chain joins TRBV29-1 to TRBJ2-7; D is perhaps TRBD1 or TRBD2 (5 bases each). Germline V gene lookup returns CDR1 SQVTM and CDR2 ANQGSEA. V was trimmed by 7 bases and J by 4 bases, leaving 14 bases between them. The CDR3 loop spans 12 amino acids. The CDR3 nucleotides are TGCAGCGCCTCACTGGGACCTTACGAGCAGTACTTC. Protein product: CSASLGPYEQYF.

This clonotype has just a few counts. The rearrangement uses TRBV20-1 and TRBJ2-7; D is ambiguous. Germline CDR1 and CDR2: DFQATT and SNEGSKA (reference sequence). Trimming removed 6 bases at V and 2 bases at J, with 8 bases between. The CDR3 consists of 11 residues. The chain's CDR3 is CSAGSTYEQYF. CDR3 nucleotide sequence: TGCAGTGCCGGGTCTACCTACGAGCAGTACTTC.

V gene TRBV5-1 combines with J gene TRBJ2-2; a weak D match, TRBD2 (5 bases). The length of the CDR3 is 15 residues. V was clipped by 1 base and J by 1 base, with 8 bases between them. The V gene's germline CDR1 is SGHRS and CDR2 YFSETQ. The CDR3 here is CASSLMGRNTGELFF. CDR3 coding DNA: TGCGCCAGCAGCTTGATGGGGAGGAACACCGGGGAGCTGTTTTTT.

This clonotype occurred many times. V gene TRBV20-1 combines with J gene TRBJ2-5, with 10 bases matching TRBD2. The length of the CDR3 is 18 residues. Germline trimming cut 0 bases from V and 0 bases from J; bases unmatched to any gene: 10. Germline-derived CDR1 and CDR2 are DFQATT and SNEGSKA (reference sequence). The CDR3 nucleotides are TGCAGTGCTAGAGATCAGGAGAGCGGGGGGGCTTACCAAGAGACCCAGTACTTC. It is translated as CSARDQESGGAYQETQYF.

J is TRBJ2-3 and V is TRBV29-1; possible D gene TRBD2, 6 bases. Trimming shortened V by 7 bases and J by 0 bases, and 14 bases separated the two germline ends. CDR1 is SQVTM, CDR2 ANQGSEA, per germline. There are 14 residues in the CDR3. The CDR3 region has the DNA TGCAGCGCCGGGGGAGCGGAGAGCACAGATACGCAGTATTTT. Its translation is CSAGGAESTDTQYF.

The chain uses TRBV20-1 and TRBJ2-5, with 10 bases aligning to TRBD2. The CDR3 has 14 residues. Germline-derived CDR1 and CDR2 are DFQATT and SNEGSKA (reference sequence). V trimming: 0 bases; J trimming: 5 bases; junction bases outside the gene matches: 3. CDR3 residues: CSARDPLAGETQYF. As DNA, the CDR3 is TGCAGTGCTAGAGATCCACTAGCGGGGGAGACCCAGTACTTC.

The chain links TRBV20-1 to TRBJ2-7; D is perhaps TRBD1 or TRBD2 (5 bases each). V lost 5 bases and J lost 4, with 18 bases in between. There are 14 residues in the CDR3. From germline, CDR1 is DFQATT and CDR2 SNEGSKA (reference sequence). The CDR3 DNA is TGCAGTGCTCGGGGACGAGCGGCCGCTTACGAGCAGTACTTC. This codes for CSARGRAAAYEQYF.

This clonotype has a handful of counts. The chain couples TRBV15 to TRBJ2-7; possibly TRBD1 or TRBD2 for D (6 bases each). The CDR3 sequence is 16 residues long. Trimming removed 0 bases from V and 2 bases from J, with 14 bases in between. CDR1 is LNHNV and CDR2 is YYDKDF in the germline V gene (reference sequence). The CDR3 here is CATSRDIGGPTYEQYF. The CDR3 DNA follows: TGTGCCACCAGCAGAGATATTGGGGGGCCGACCTACGAGCAGTACTTC.

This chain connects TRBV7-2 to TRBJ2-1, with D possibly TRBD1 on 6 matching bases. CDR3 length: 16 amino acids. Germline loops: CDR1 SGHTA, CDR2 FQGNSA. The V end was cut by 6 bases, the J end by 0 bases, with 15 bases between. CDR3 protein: CASSPTGQSSYNEQFF. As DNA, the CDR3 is TGTGCCAGCAGTCCAACCGGACAGAGCTCCTACAATGAGCAGTTCTTC.

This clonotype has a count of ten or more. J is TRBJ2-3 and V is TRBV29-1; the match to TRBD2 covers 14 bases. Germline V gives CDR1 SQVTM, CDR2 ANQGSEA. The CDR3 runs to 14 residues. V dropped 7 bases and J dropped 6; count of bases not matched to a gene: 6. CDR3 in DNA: TGCAGCGGGGCGGGACTAGCGGGGGTGGATACGCAGTATTTT. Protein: CSGAGLAGVDTQYF.

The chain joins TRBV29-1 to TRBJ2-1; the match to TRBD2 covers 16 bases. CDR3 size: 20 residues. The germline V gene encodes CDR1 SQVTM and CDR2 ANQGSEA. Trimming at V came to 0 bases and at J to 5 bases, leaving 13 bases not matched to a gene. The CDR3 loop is CSVEDYFGGTSGGAHNEQFF. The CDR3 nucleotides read TGCAGCGTTGAAGATTATTTTGGGGGGACTAGCGGGGGGGCTCACAATGAGCAGTTCTTC.

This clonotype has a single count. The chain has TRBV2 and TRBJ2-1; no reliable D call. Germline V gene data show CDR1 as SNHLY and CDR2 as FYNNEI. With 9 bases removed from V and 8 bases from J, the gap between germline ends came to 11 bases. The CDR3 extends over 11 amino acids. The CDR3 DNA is TGTGCCAGTCGGTTCGTCCATGAGCAGTTCTTC. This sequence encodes CASRFVHEQFF.

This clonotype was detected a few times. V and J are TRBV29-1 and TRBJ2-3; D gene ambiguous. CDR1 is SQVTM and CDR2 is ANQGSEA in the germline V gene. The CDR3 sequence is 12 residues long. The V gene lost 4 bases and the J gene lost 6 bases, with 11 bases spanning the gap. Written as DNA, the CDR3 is TGCAGCGTTGGGTACGCGAGGGATACGCAGTATTTT. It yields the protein CSVGYARDTQYF.

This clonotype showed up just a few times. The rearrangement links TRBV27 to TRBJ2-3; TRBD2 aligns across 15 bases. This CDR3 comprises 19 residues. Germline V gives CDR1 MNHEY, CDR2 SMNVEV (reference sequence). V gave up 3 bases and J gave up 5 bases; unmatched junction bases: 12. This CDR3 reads CASSLSPWTSGGAGDTQYF. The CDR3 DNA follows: TGTGCCAGCAGTTTGTCACCCTGGACTAGCGGGGGGGCTGGAGATACGCAGTATTTT.

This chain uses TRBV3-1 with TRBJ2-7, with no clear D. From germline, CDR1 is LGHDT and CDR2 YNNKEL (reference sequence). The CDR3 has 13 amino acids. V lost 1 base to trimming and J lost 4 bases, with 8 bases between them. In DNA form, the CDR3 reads TGTGCCAGCAGCCAAGGACGATTGTACGAGCAGTACTTC. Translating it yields CASSQGRLYEQYF.

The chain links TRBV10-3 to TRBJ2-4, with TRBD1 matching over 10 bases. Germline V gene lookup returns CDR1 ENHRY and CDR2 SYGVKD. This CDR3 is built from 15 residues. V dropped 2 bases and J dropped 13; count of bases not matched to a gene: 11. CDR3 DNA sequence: TGTGCCATCAGTGAGATTGGACAGGGGGGAAGTGAGCAGTACTTC. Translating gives CAISEIGQGGSEQYF.

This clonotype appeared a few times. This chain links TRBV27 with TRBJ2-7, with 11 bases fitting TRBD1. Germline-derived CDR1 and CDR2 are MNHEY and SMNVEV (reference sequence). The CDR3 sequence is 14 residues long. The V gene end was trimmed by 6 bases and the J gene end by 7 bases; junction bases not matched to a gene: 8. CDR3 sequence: CASSFGTGGLEQYF. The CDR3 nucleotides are TGTGCCAGCAGCTTCGGGACAGGGGGTCTAGAGCAGTACTTC.

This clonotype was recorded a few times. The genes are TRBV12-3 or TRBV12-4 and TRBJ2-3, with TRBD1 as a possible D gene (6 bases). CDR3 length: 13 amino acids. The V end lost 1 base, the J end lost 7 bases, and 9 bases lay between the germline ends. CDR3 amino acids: CASSLGQGNTQYF. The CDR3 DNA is TGTGCCAGCAGTTTAGGGCAGGGGAATACGCAGTATTTT.

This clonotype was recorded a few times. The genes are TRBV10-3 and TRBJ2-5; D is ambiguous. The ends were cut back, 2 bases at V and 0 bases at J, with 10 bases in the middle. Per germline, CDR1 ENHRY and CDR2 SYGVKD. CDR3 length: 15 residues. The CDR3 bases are TGTGCCATCAGTGAGATTGCGAACCACCAAGAGACCCAGTACTTC. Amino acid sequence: CAISEIANHQETQYF.

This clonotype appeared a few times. The CDR3 coding sequence is TGCAGCGTCCAGTCGGGGGGATCCTACAATGAGCAGTTCTTC. Translation: CSVQSGGSYNEQFF. The rearrangement uses TRBV29-1 and TRBJ2-1, with 7 nucleotides matching TRBD2. This CDR3 is 14 amino acids long. Germline CDR1 is SQVTM and CDR2 is ANQGSEA. V shed 6 bases and J 1 base; nucleotides not matched to a gene: 6.

The CDR3: CASRGLKDEQYF. CDR3 in DNA: TGTGCCAGCAGGGGGTTAAAAGACGAGCAGTACTTC. The chain carries TRBV7-8 and TRBJ2-7; D is undetermined. Trimming left V 6 bases short and J 5 bases short, with 11 bases between. Germline V gene data show CDR1 as SGHVS and CDR2 as FQNEAQ. This CDR3 contains 12 residues. Drawing the rest from reference TRBV7-8 and TRBJ2-7, the complete variable domain is GAGVSQSPRYKVAKRGQDVALRCDPISGHVSLFWYQQALGQGPEFLTYFQNEAQLDKSGLPSDRFFAERPEGSVSTLKIQRTQQEDSAVYLCASRGLKDEQYFGPGTRLTVT.

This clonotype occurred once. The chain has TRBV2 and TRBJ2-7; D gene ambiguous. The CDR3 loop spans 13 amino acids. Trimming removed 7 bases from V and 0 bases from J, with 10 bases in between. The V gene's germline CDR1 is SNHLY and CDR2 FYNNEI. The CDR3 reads CASKTSSSYEQYF. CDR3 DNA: TGTGCCAGCAAAACATCATCCTCCTACGAGCAGTACTTC.

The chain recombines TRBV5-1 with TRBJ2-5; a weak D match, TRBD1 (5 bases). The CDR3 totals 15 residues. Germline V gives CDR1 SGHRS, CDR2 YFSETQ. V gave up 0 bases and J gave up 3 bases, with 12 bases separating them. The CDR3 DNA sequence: TGCGCCAGCAGCTTGGTACAGGCCACTAAAGAGACCCAGTACTTC. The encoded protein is CASSLVQATKETQYF. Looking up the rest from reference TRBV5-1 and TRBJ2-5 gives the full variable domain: KAGVTQTPRYLIKTRGQQVTLSCSPISGHRSVSWYQQTPGQGLQFLFEYFSETQRNKGNFPGRFSGRQFSNSRSEMNVSTLELGDSALYLCASSLVQATKETQYFGPGTRLLVL.

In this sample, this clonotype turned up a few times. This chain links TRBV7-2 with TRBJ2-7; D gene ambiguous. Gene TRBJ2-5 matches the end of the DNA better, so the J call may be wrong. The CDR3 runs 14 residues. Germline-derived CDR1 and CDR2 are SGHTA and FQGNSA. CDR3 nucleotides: TGTGCCAGCAGCTTAGTGGTTGCCCTTGAGACCCAGTACTTC. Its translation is CASSLVVALETQYF.